The 25 T cell receptor beta chains in this list originate from one sample, sequenced in a study of blood T cell repertoires in COVID-19. The method was immunoSEQ multiplex PCR; TCRdb's version includes in-frame clones alone and lacks a portion of them. The sample yields around 110,000 clones, approximately 85% seen once. Input material: peripheral blood. The receptors were gathered from a man aged 35 to 55 with acute or convalescent COVID-19.

V is TRBV2 and J is TRBJ1-6, with TRBD1 matching over 9 bases. V shed 6 bases and J 5 bases; nucleotides not matched to a gene: 11. The CDR3 has 17 amino acids. Per germline, CDR1 SNHLY and CDR2 FYNNEI. This chain's CDR3 is CASSGGDREEDNSPLHF. In nucleotides, the CDR3 is TGTGCCAGCAGCGGGGGGGACAGGGAGGAAGATAATTCACCCCTCCACTTT.

The chain uses TRBV4-1 and TRBJ1-1; unclear D gene. Germline values: CDR1 MGHRA, CDR2 YSYEKL. The CDR3 has 14 residues. V lost 4 bases, J lost 4 bases, and 13 bases lay in between. CDR3 sequence: CASSRASTGTEAFF. Written as DNA, the CDR3 is TGCGCCAGCAGCCGTGCCTCAACCGGCACTGAAGCTTTCTTT.

This chain uses TRBV28 with TRBJ1-4; a possible D gene is TRBD1 (5 bases). V lost 8 bases, J lost 7 bases, and 14 bases lay in between. Germline V gene lookup returns CDR1 MDHEN and CDR2 SYDVKM. The CDR3 totals 13 residues. CDR3 bases: TGTGCCAGCCGCCCGACAGACGGTGAAAAACTGTTTTTT. Amino acids: CASRPTDGEKLFF. The full variable domain, in which reference TRBV28 and TRBJ1-4 provide the parts outside the CDR3, is DVKVTQSSRYLVKRTGEKVFLECVQDMDHENMFWYRQDPGLGLRLIYFSYDVKMKEKGDIPEGYSVSREKKERFSLILESASTNQTSMYLCASRPTDGEKLFFGSGTQLSVL.

The genes are TRBV7-9 and TRBJ2-7; TRBD2 matches at 7 bases. V lost 5 bases, J lost 0 bases, and 13 bases stayed unmatched. The germline V gene has CDR1 SEHNR and CDR2 FQNEAQ (reference sequence). The CDR3 totals 17 residues. The CDR3 reads CASSGRLGRGSSYEQYF. The CDR3 nucleotides are TGTGCCAGCAGCGGGCGGCTTGGGCGGGGGAGCTCCTACGAGCAGTACTTC.

V is TRBV6-2 or TRBV6-3 and J is TRBJ1-1; D possibly corresponds to TRBD1 (6 bases). The CDR3 extends over 14 amino acids. Trimming removed 5 bases from V and 1 base from J, with 11 bases in between. Per the germline V gene, CDR1 is MNHEY and CDR2 is SVGEGT. This CDR3 reads CASSPGTTNTEAFF. CDR3 DNA sequence: TGTGCCAGCAGTCCGGGGACAACGAACACTGAAGCTTTCTTT.

V gene TRBV25-1 combines with J gene TRBJ1-6; D is ambiguous. V gave up 4 bases and J gave up 6 bases, with 10 bases separating them. The length of the CDR3 is 14 residues. Germline V lookup: CDR1 MGHDK, CDR2 SYGVNS. CDR3 amino acids: CASSGWEFNSPLHF. CDR3 nucleotide sequence: TGTGCCAGCAGTGGATGGGAGTTTAATTCACCCCTCCACTTT. Full variable domain (rest looked up from reference TRBV25-1 and TRBJ1-6): EADIYQTPRYLVIGTGKKITLECSQTMGHDKMYWYQQDPGMELHLIHYSYGVNSTEKGDLSSESTVSRIRTEHFPLTLESARPSHTSQYLCASSGWEFNSPLHFGNGTRLTVT.

The rearrangement links TRBV7-2 to TRBJ2-2; D might be TRBD2 (6 bases). The germline V gene encodes CDR1 SGHTA and CDR2 FQGNSA. CDR3 length: 16 amino acids. The V gene lost 2 bases and the J gene lost 4 bases, with 14 bases spanning the gap. For the CDR3, the DNA is TGTGCCAGCAGCTTATCAGCACTAGCAGGCACCGGGGAGCTGTTTTTT. Its protein product is CASSLSALAGTGELFF.

This rearrangement joins TRBV5-1 to TRBJ2-5; the match to TRBD1 covers 7 bases. CDR1 and CDR2 from the germline V gene are SGHRS and YFSETQ. V lost 4 bases and J lost 1; bases outside the gene matches: 4. CDR3 length: 14 amino acids. The CDR3 protein is CASSPGTAQETQYF. CDR3 coding DNA: TGCGCCAGCAGCCCCGGGACAGCCCAAGAGACCCAGTACTTC.

This rearrangement joins TRBV5-6 to TRBJ1-1; 7 bases agree with TRBD1. The trim removed 0 bases at V and 3 bases at J, leaving 2 bases unmatched. Germline assignment: CDR1 SGHDT and CDR2 YYEEEE. The CDR3 consists of 14 residues. The CDR3: CASSLARGYTEAFF. DNA for the CDR3: TGTGCCAGCAGCTTGGCCAGGGGGTACACTGAAGCTTTCTTT.

The chain joins TRBV7-2 to TRBJ1-3; D is undetermined. The CDR3 runs 14 residues. CDR1 SGHTA and CDR2 FQGNSA come from the germline V gene. The V gene lost 1 base and the J gene lost 3 bases, with 7 bases spanning the gap. The CDR3 region is CASSLGQDGNTIYF. In DNA form, the CDR3 reads TGTGCCAGCAGCTTAGGGCAGGATGGAAACACCATATATTTT.

The gene calls are TRBV18 and TRBJ2-1; D unclear. This CDR3 comprises 15 residues. Trimming took 1 base from V and 1 from J, leaving 8 bases between them. Per germline, CDR1 KGHSH and CDR2 LQKENI. The CDR3 region has the DNA TGTGCCAGCTCACCACAGCCGACATCCTACAATGAGCAGTTCTTC. Amino acids: CASSPQPTSYNEQFF.

This clone has only a few counts. This sequence joins TRBV5-1 and TRBJ1-5; D perhaps matches TRBD1 (6 bases). The CDR3 length is 14 residues. V lost 5 bases to trimming and J lost 9 bases, with 18 bases between them. CDR1 SGHRS and CDR2 YFSETQ come from the germline V gene. The CDR3 DNA reads TGCGCCAGCAGTCCACAGGGTGGGGGAAGGCCCCAGCATTTT. Protein sequence: CASSPQGGGRPQHF.

This clone was counted only a few times. This chain joins TRBV7-8 and TRBJ1-1, with 10 bases aligning to TRBD1. Germline-derived CDR1 and CDR2 are SGHVS and FQNEAQ. The ends lost 5 bases at V and 1 base at J; junction bases unmatched: 1. The length of the CDR3 is 14 residues. The CDR3: CASSRDRGNTEAFF. DNA for the CDR3: TGTGCCAGCAGCCGGGACAGGGGGAACACTGAAGCTTTCTTT.

V is TRBV6-1 and J is TRBJ2-7, with 7 bases matching TRBD1. The CDR3 is 14 residues long. The V segment lost 1 base and the J segment 3 bases; nucleotides outside the gene matches: 3. Germline CDR1 is MNHNS and CDR2 is SASEGT. The CDR3, as DNA: TGTGCCAGCAGTGAAGGGGACAGACTCTACGAGCAGTACTTC. Residues: CASSEGDRLYEQYF.

V usage is TRBV7-2 and J usage is TRBJ1-2, with D unresolved. This CDR3 contains 13 residues. Per germline, CDR1 SGHTA and CDR2 FQGNSA. Trimming removed 5 bases from V and 5 bases from J, with 12 bases in between. The CDR3 loop reads CASSPGREYGYTF. The CDR3 DNA sequence: TGTGCCAGCAGCCCCGGGAGGGAATATGGCTACACCTTC.

The chain combines TRBV28 with TRBJ1-1; no firm D call. Germline assignment: CDR1 MDHEN and CDR2 SYDVKM. With 2 bases removed from V and 8 bases from J, the gap between germline ends came to 9 bases. The CDR3 loop spans 12 amino acids. The CDR3 bases are TGTGCCAGCAGTTTAGGACCGGGAGAAGCTTTCTTT. Residues: CASSLGPGEAFF.

This clone was seen only a few times. V usage is TRBV30 and J usage is TRBJ1-6, with TRBD1 matching 7 bases. The V gene end was trimmed by 2 bases and the J gene end by 6 bases; junction bases not matched to a gene: 7. There are 15 residues in the CDR3. CDR1 and CDR2 from the germline V gene are GTSNPN and SVGIG (reference sequence). The CDR3 DNA is TGTGCCTGGAGTTATACAGGGGTTTTTAATTCACCCCTCCACTTT. As protein: CAWSYTGVFNSPLHF.

This rearrangement joins TRBV6-5 to TRBJ1-1, with TRBD1 as a possible D gene (5 bases). The germline V gene encodes CDR1 MNHEY and CDR2 SVGAGI. The CDR3 is 14 residues long. V was shortened by 8 bases and J by 5 bases, with 18 bases between the two germline ends. In nucleotides, the CDR3 is TGTGCCAGCGGGTCGGGGACCCGGGGGACTGAAGCTTTCTTT. Translating it yields CASGSGTRGTEAFF.

This chain links TRBV29-1 with TRBJ2-1, with TRBD1 as a possible D gene (6 bases). V was cut by 7 bases and J by 7 bases, with 20 bases left in between. This CDR3 is 14 amino acids long. The germline CDR1 and CDR2 sequences are SQVTM and ANQGSEA. DNA of the CDR3: TGCAGCGCCACCGGGACACCGAAGTGGAATGAGCAGTTCTTC. Its translation is CSATGTPKWNEQFF.

This clone was found a few times. The V and J genes are TRBV2 and TRBJ2-3, with D perhaps TRBD1 (5 bases). V was trimmed by 1 base and J by 2 bases, leaving 13 bases between them. The germline V gene encodes CDR1 SNHLY and CDR2 FYNNEI. The CDR3 has 16 amino acids. Here the CDR3 reads CASSEGGKGNTDTQYF. The CDR3 DNA follows: TGTGCCAGCAGTGAAGGGGGTAAGGGGAACACAGATACGCAGTATTTT.

In DNA, the CDR3 is TGTGCCACCAGCAGAGATGGCAACTATGGCTACACCTTC. This codes for CATSRDGNYGYTF. This chain links TRBV15 with TRBJ1-2; D ambiguous. CDR1 is LNHNV and CDR2 is YYDKDF in the germline V gene (reference sequence). V gave up 0 bases and J gave up 2 bases, with 4 bases separating them. This CDR3 is 13 amino acids long.

This clone was found once. The chain recombines TRBV6-5 with TRBJ2-1; 8 nucleotides agree with TRBD2. CDR1 and CDR2 (germline): MNHEY, SVGAGI. V shed 8 bases and J 2 bases; nucleotides not matched to a gene: 8. The CDR3 extends over 15 amino acids. DNA of the CDR3: TGTGCCAGCTTTCGTGGCGGGGGGACCTACAATGAGCAGTTCTTC. This gives the protein CASFRGGGTYNEQFF.

The chain links TRBV28 to TRBJ1-5, with 8 bases lining up with TRBD1. Germline trimming cut 2 bases from V and 2 bases from J; bases unmatched to any gene: 8. The CDR3 is 17 amino acids. Germline CDR1 reads MDHEN; CDR2 reads SYDVKM. The CDR3 loop is CASSLTGGPVGNQPQHF. The CDR3 DNA is TGTGCCAGCAGTTTAACAGGGGGTCCCGTTGGCAATCAGCCCCAGCATTTT.

This sequence joins TRBV5-1 and TRBJ1-2, with D perhaps TRBD1 (6 bases). V was trimmed by 2 bases and J by 6 bases, leaving 8 bases between them. Germline CDR1 reads SGHRS; CDR2 reads YFSETQ. CDR3 length: 12 residues. The CDR3 DNA sequence: TGCGCCAGCAGCTTACAGGGTGATGGCTACACCTTC. Its protein is CASSLQGDGYTF.

This chain connects TRBV10-2 to TRBJ2-7, with 7 positions matching TRBD1. Trimming at V came to 7 bases and at J to 3 bases, leaving 15 bases not matched to a gene. Per the germline V gene, CDR1 is WSHSY and CDR2 is SAAADI. The CDR3 is made up of 16 amino acids. CDR3 sequence (DNA): TGCGCCAGCAACACCGTAACAGGGGCGACCAACTACGAGCAGTACTTC. Amino acid sequence: CASNTVTGATNYEQYF.